What follows are 8 T cell receptor beta chains derived from one specimen sequenced in a study of monozygotic twins with cystic fibrosis. Clones were sequenced by immunoSEQ multiplex PCR, and TCRdb holds only the in-frame ones, with some missing. Of some 31,000 clones in the sample, approximately 80% were seen once. Specimen: blood. The receptors come from a girl under 10 years old with cystic fibrosis.

The V and J genes are TRBV28 and TRBJ2-7; 9 bases are a match to TRBD1. CDR1 and CDR2 (germline): MDHEN, SYDVKM. CDR3 length equals 14 residues. Trimming took 6 bases from V and 3 from J; bases not matched to a gene: 6. CDR3 coding DNA: TGTGCCAGCAGCCATCGGGACAGGGACTACGAGCAGTACTTC. As protein: CASSHRDRDYEQYF.

The V gene is TRBV28, the J gene TRBJ1-5; no reliable D call. Germline values: CDR1 MDHEN, CDR2 SYDVKM. V lost 3 bases, J lost 6 bases, and 6 bases lay in between. The CDR3 totals 12 residues. The CDR3 loop reads CASSFDRQPQHF. The CDR3 coding sequence is TGTGCCAGCAGTTTCGACCGTCAGCCCCAGCATTTT.

This clone has just one count. V gene TRBV28 combines with J gene TRBJ2-5; 9 bases agree with TRBD1. J was trimmed by 6 bases and V by 5 bases; bases with no gene match: 13. This CDR3 contains 16 residues. Per the germline V gene, CDR1 is MDHEN and CDR2 is SYDVKM. The CDR3 sequence is CASSVPGQGTLKTQYF. CDR3 DNA: TGTGCCAGCAGTGTCCCGGGACAGGGAACACTAAAGACCCAGTACTTC. The full variable domain, completed using reference TRBV28 and TRBJ2-5, is DVKVTQSSRYLVKRTGEKVFLECVQDMDHENMFWYRQDPGLGLRLIYFSYDVKMKEKGDIPEGYSVSREKKERFSLILESASTNQTSMYLCASSVPGQGTLKTQYFGPGTRLLVL.

The chain has TRBV19 and TRBJ1-1; no clear D. The CDR3 sequence is 13 residues long. Germline-derived CDR1 and CDR2 are LNHDA and SQIVND (reference sequence). The V end was cut by 5 bases, the J end by 1 base, with 8 bases between. The CDR3 DNA reads TGTGCCAGTAGTTATGGGGAGAACACTGAAGCTTTCTTT. Its translation: CASSYGENTEAFF. Using reference TRBV19 and TRBJ1-1 for the parts outside the CDR3, the full variable domain is DGGITQSPKYLFRKEGQNVTLSCEQNLNHDAMYWYRQDPGQGLRLIYYSQIVNDFQKGDIAEGYSVSREKKESFPLTVTSAQKNPTAFYLCASSYGENTEAFFGQGTRLTVV.

The chain recombines TRBV7-8 with TRBJ2-1, with a weak D call TRBD2 (5 bases). In germline, CDR1 is SGHVS, CDR2 FQNEAQ. V was pared by 7 bases and J by 0 bases, with 16 bases between. The CDR3 totals 16 residues. The chain's CDR3 is CASIQEITSSYNEQFF. CDR3 nucleotides: TGTGCCAGCATCCAAGAAATCACTAGCTCCTACAATGAGCAGTTCTTC.

This sequence joins TRBV5-8 and TRBJ1-5, with D perhaps TRBD1 (5 bases). The germline V and J ends were trimmed by 3 bases and 7 bases, with 17 bases remaining between them. The CDR3 is 15 amino acids. The germline CDR1 and CDR2 sequences are SGHTS and YDEGEE. CDR3 sequence (DNA): TGTGCCAGCAGCTCCGGAGGCCAGGGCCGGCAGCCCCAGCATTTT. It translates to CASSSGGQGRQPQHF.

The chain joins TRBV30 to TRBJ1-5; 7 positions match TRBD1. Trimming removed 5 bases from V and 2 bases from J; junction bases left unmatched: 6. This CDR3 contains 14 residues. Germline-derived CDR1 and CDR2 are GTSNPN and SVGIG (reference sequence). CDR3 DNA: TGTGCCTGGGCCCGACAGGGCGGCAATCAGCCCCAGCATTTT. Translated: CAWARQGGNQPQHF.

CDR3 sequence (DNA): TGTGCCAGCACTCACTCGGCTAGCGGTTCCTACAATGAGCAGTTCTTC. It is translated as CASTHSASGSYNEQFF. The V and J genes are TRBV9 and TRBJ2-1, with 7 bases that match TRBD2. CDR1 SGDLS and CDR2 YYNGEE come from the germline V gene. CDR3 length: 16 residues. J lost 1 base, V lost 6 bases, and 10 bases had no gene match.